Following are 8 T cell receptor beta chains from one sample sequenced in a study of T cell clonality in common variable immunodeficiency. Study results and caveats: Reportedly, TCR beta sequences from common variable immunodeficiency showed fewer deletions and N-nucleotide insertions.

The protocol was immunoSEQ multiplex PCR, while the TCRdb copy is restricted to in-frame clones and leaves out a portion. The sample yields around 20,000 clones, without any singletons. Their antigens are not known. Sequenced material: peripheral blood mononuclear cells. These TCRs come from a human donor with common variable immunodeficiency.

This clone was detected ten times or more. The read stops 3 residues short of the end of the CDR3; the missing end is completed from the germline J gene. This sequence joins TRBV2 and TRBJ2-1; 9 positions agree with TRBD2. The germline CDR1 and CDR2 sequences are SNHLY and FYNNEI. The CDR3 covers 14 residues. Losses at the gene ends were 4 bases for V and 8 bases for J; bases not matched to a gene: 6. This CDR3 is CASSVQRGAYEQFF. The DNA read from the CDR3 is TGTGCCAGCAGTGTGCAGCGGGGGGCGTATGAG.

In its sample, this clone was seen many times. Read sequence stops 3 residues before the CDR3 end, and the germline J gene provides the missing end. Within the sample, other DNA sequences also encode this same CDR3. The V gene is TRBV5-1, the J gene TRBJ1-1; 7 nucleotides align to TRBD1. This CDR3 contains 15 residues. The germline V gene has CDR1 SGHRS and CDR2 YFSETQ. Here the CDR3 reads CASSLSPWTGRIAFF. Partial CDR3 DNA: TGCGCCAGCAGCTTATCCCCCTGGACAGGTCGAATA.

This clone was observed many times. With the read ending 3 residues before the CDR3 end, the germline J gene is used to fill in that end. The J gene is TRBJ2-7, the V gene TRBV7-9, with 10 bases lining up with TRBD1. The germline V gene has CDR1 SEHNR and CDR2 FQNEAQ (reference sequence). V trimming: 5 bases; J trimming: 2 bases; junction bases outside the gene matches: 3. This CDR3 is built from 14 residues. The part of the CDR3 DNA that was read is TGTGCCAGCAGCCTCGGACAGGGGGCCTACGAG. It codes for CASSLGQGAYE. The CDR3 in full is CASSLGQGAYEQYF.

This clone showed up many times. The read stops 3 residues short of the end of the CDR3; the missing end is completed from the germline J gene. This sequence joins TRBV19 and TRBJ2-5; tentative D call: TRBD2 (7 bases). The CDR3 is made up of 15 amino acids. CDR1 and CDR2 from the germline V gene are LNHDA and SQIVND (reference sequence). V was cut by 4 bases and J by 4 bases, with 16 bases left in between. CDR3 loop: CASSRGAGVLETQYF. The DNA read from the CDR3 is TGTGCCAGTAGTAGGGGGGCGGGGGTGTTAGAGACC.

For this clone: This sequence may be a read error, since a much larger clone differs from it by one base. The missing CDR3 end, 3 residues past where the read stops, is filled in from the germline J gene. V gene TRBV2 combines with J gene TRBJ1-5; 10 bases map to TRBD1. The CDR3 consists of 15 residues. Looked up from germline, CDR1 is SNHLY and CDR2 is FYNNEI. The sequenced part of the CDR3 DNA is TGTGCCAGCAGTGGACAGGGGGCTAGCAAGCAGCCC. Translation gives CASSGQGASKQP. The CDR3 in its entirety is CASSGQGASKQPQHF.

This clone was found many times. The read comes to an end 3 residues before the CDR3 does, leaving the germline J gene to fill in the end. The chain uses TRBV20-1 and TRBJ1-6, with TRBD1 matching over 7 bases. Germline CDR1 is DFQATT and CDR2 is SNEGSKA (reference sequence). This CDR3 is built from 14 residues. The junction had 5 bases not matched to a gene; V was cut back by 7 bases and J by 2 bases. The CDR3 sequence is CSVTGQTYNSPLHF. Incomplete CDR3 DNA: TGCAGTGTAACGGGACAGACCTATAATTCACCC.

This clone occurred many times. The read gets to within 3 residues of the CDR3 end, and the germline J gene fills in the rest. The V call is TRBV5-6, the J call TRBJ1-2, with D unclear. Germline V gene data show CDR1 as SGHDT and CDR2 as YYEEEE. Trimming removed 0 bases from V and 4 bases from J, with 7 bases in between. The CDR3 spans 13 residues. CDR3 sequence reads: CASSLVRGYGYTF. The CDR3 DNA, read in part, is TGTGCCAGCAGCTTGGTAAGAGGCTATGGC.

This clone was picked up many times. With the read ending 3 residues before the CDR3 end, the germline J gene is used to fill in that end. V is TRBV7-8 and J is TRBJ2-7; 7 bases match TRBD1. J was trimmed by 3 bases and V by 0 bases; bases with no gene match: 2. The CDR3 totals 14 residues. Germline V gene data show CDR1 as SGHVS and CDR2 as FQNEAQ. Here the CDR3 reads CASSLAGQSYEQYF. Incomplete CDR3 DNA: TGTGCCAGCAGCTTAGCGGGACAGAGCTACGAG.